This passage covers 10 T cell receptor beta chains from one sample sequenced in a study of shared clonotypes between healthy human individuals. The table came from immunoSEQ multiplex PCR; TCRdb's copy has only in-frame clones and leaves some out. Of approximately 350,000 clones in the sample, about 96% were seen once. The sequenced sample consisted of memory CD8+ T cells sorted from blood. Subset indicated: CD45RO+ cells pooled with CCR7-negative TemRA cells. Source of these receptors: a man younger than 40 in good health.

The chain has TRBV11-2 and TRBJ2-1; a possible D gene is TRBD2 (6 bases). V gave up 2 bases and J gave up 6 bases, with 14 bases separating them. This CDR3 contains 15 residues. Germline V gene lookup returns CDR1 SGHAT and CDR2 FQNNGV. The CDR3 nucleotides read TGTGCCAGCAGCTTAACTTCGGGAGTTGGCAATGAGCAGTTCTTC. This encodes CASSLTSGVGNEQFF.

The rearrangement links TRBV28 to TRBJ2-1; 11 nucleotides align to TRBD1. Germline CDR1 MDHEN, CDR2 SYDVKM. The CDR3 contains 15 residues. The V gene end was trimmed by 2 bases and the J gene end by 6 bases; junction bases not matched to a gene: 3. The CDR3 DNA follows: TGTGCCAGCAGTTTAGTAGGGACAGGGGGCAATGAGCAGTTCTTC. Translation gives CASSLVGTGGNEQFF.

J is TRBJ2-1 and V is TRBV28; 9 nucleotides agree with TRBD2. Germline CDR1 and CDR2: MDHEN and SYDVKM. V lost 6 bases to trimming and J lost 3 bases; unmatched junction nucleotides: 6. This CDR3 has 15 amino acids. CDR3 sequence (DNA): TGTGCCAGCAGGATTAGCGGGAGAGGCTACAATGAGCAGTTCTTC. Amino acids: CASRISGRGYNEQFF.

The genes are TRBV6-6 and TRBJ2-3; possibly TRBD1 for D (6 bases). V was trimmed by 7 bases and J by 2 bases, leaving 13 bases between them. CDR3 length equals 14 residues. Germline-derived CDR1 and CDR2 are MNHNY and SVGAGI (reference sequence). The CDR3 sequence: CASKVTGPTDTQYF. The CDR3 DNA reads TGTGCCAGCAAGGTAACAGGGCCCACAGATACGCAGTATTTT.

The CDR3 spells CASSPYRDRTGELFF. The CDR3 DNA reads TGTGCCAGCAGTCCCTACAGGGACCGCACCGGGGAGCTGTTTTTT. V is TRBV27 and J is TRBJ2-2; TRBD1 might be the D (6 bases). V was pared by 5 bases and J by 4 bases, with 14 bases between. Germline V lookup: CDR1 MNHEY, CDR2 SMNVEV (reference sequence). The CDR3 spans 15 residues.

V usage is TRBV10-2 and J usage is TRBJ2-2; a possible D gene is TRBD2 (6 bases). V lost 5 bases and J lost 4, with 14 bases in between. CDR3 length: 15 amino acids. The germline gives CDR1 WSHSY, CDR2 SAAADI. The CDR3 reads CASSITSRSTGELFF. The CDR3, as DNA: TGCGCCAGCAGTATTACTAGCAGGAGCACCGGGGAGCTGTTTTTT.

This chain links TRBV5-1 with TRBJ1-3; D is ambiguous. The CDR3 runs to 15 residues. Germline lookup yields CDR1 SGHRS and CDR2 YFSETQ. Trimming shortened V by 2 bases and J by 0 bases, and 9 bases separated the two germline ends. CDR3 nucleotide sequence: TGCGCCAGCAGCTTTTCCCTGGGCTCTGGAAACACCATATATTTT. Protein product: CASSFSLGSGNTIYF.

This chain uses TRBV14 with TRBJ2-1, with 7 bases fitting TRBD1. CDR1 and CDR2 (germline): SGHDN, FVKESK. V gave up 4 bases and J gave up 4 bases; unmatched junction bases: 7. The CDR3 is 15 residues long. The CDR3 DNA reads as TGTGCCAGCAGCCCGGACAGGTCTTTATACAATGAGCAGTTCTTC. Translated: CASSPDRSLYNEQFF.

Details on this clone: The identical CDR3 is also encoded by other nucleotide sequences in the sample. This chain joins TRBV19 and TRBJ2-1, with D maybe TRBD2 (5 bases). CDR1 and CDR2 (germline): LNHDA, SQIVND (reference sequence). The CDR3 consists of 13 residues. The ends were cut back, 5 bases at V and 0 bases at J, with 5 bases in the middle. The CDR3 region has the DNA TGTGCCAGTAGTGGGAGCTCCTACAATGAGCAGTTCTTC. Its translation: CASSGSSYNEQFF.

The chain uses TRBV4-1 and TRBJ2-3; D ambiguous. CDR1 MGHRA and CDR2 YSYEKL come from the germline V gene. Trimming took 4 bases from V and 2 from J, leaving 13 bases between them. This CDR3 is 15 amino acids long. Here the CDR3 reads CASSPLGLATDTQYF. In DNA form, the CDR3 reads TGCGCCAGCAGCCCCCTCGGATTAGCCACAGATACGCAGTATTTT.